A selection of T cell receptor beta chains follows, all from one sample in a study of spatial heterogeneity in lung cancer. TCRdb re-derived calls from the 5' RACE reads in MiXCR, one entry per CDR3 protein. Among 39,000 or so distinct CDR3 sequences listed, 10% to 13% were seen once. The specimen comprised PBMCs, sampled at follow-up. The receptors shown here come from a female donor with early-stage non-small cell lung cancer. CDR3s include the opening cysteine and the closing phenylalanine or tryptophan. The D gene is left open where the match is weak. Size tells how often a clone was seen (once, few, many) or the class of an expanded clone, and some rows leave it out.

d_call j_call v_call clone_size cdr3_nt cdr3_aa
. TRBJ2-5 TRBV20-1 . TGCAGTGCTCCACAGGGTAGGCAAGAGACCCAGTACTTC CSAPQGRQETQYF
. TRBJ2-1 TRBV7-6 few TGTGCCAGCAGCTTAGGACAGGGCGGGAACAATGAGCAGTTCTTC CASSLGQGGNNEQFF
. TRBJ2-6 TRBV11-2 many TGTGCCAGCAGCTTATTGGGGGCTGGGGCCAACGTCCTGACTTTC CASSLLGAGANVLTF
TRBD1 TRBJ2-5 TRBV6-6 many TGTGCCAGCACGGCGGGACAGGGGAGGGGGACCCAGTACTTC CASTAGQGRGTQYF
TRBD1 TRBJ2-2 TRBV5-1 many TGCGCCAGCAGCTTGCAGGGGGCCCCCGGGGAGCTGTTTTTT CASSLQGAPGELFF
TRBD2 TRBJ2-2 TRBV2 many TGTGCCACGATCGGGACTAGCGGGGGGCAAAGGACTGCCGGGGAGCTGTTTTTT CATIGTSGGQRTAGELFF
TRBD2 TRBJ2-3 TRBV11-1 many TGTGCCAGCAGCTGGACTAGCGGGGGCCGCAGCACAGATACGCAGTATTTT CASSWTSGGRSTDTQYF
. TRBJ2-7 TRBV14 large TGTGCCAGCAGCCCTGATCGTTCTGGGACACCCTTCTTC CASSPDRSGTPFF
. TRBJ2-2 TRBV19 once TGTGCCAGTAGTACCGGACGCACCGGGGAGCTGTTTTTT CASSTGRTGELFF
TRBD2 TRBJ2-1 TRBV11-2 many TGTGCCAGCAGCTCAAACAAGCGTAGCGGGGGGCACACAGCCAATGAGCAGTTCTTC CASSSNKRSGGHTANEQFF
TRBD2 TRBJ2-1 TRBV27 . TGTGCCAGCAGTCCATTACCCCAGGCACTAGCGGGGGGCCCCTACAATGAGCAGTTCTTC CASSPLPQALAGGPYNEQFF
. TRBJ2-3 TRBV27 few TGTGCCAGCAGTTTTCAAGGGAGCCGTACAGATACGCAGTATTTT CASSFQGSRTDTQYF
TRBD1 TRBJ2-6 TRBV12-3/TRBV12-4 many TGTGCCAGCAGACGGACTCCGAGGGACAGAAGTTACCAGTACCTCTCTGGGGCCAACGTCCTGACTTTC CASRRTPRDRSYQYLSGANVLTF
TRBD1 TRBJ1-1 TRBV28 many TGTGCCAGCAGTTTGCACAGGGGGGGCCCTTTGAACACTGAAGCTTTCTTT CASSLHRGGPLNTEAFF
. TRBJ1-6 TRBV19 few TGTGCCAGTAGTATTTTGGGGGCGAGCTCCTATAATTCACCCCTCCACTTT CASSILGASSYNSPLHF
. TRBJ1-5 TRBV2 many TGTGCCAGCAGTGAAGGACTGACGAAGGTCATATCCCAGCCCCAGCATTTT CASSEGLTKVISQPQHF
TRBD1 TRBJ1-2 TRBV19 many TGTGCCAGTAGTACCGGGACAGGTCATAACTATGGCTACACCTTC CASSTGTGHNYGYTF
. TRBJ2-5 TRBV30 few TGTGCCTGGAGTAACGGGGGTGGAGAGACCCAGTACTTC CAWSNGGGETQYF
. TRBJ2-2 TRBV9 . TGTGCCAGCAGCGCTCCCCGAGGCAGGGCCGACACCGGGGAGCTGTTTTTT CASSAPRGRADTGELFF
TRBD1 TRBJ2-6 TRBV9 many TGTGCCAGCAGCGCATCACAGGGGGCGCTTACTGGGGCCAACGTCCTGACTTTC CASSASQGALTGANVLTF
. TRBJ2-3 TRBV15 many TGTGCCACCAGCAGGGGAGTAACAGATACGCAGTATTTT CATSRGVTDTQYF
. TRBJ1-2 TRBV28 . TGTGCCAGCAGTTTGGATTTGGCCTTTGGCTACACCTTC CASSLDLAFGYTF
. TRBJ2-7 TRBV20-1 . TGCAGTGCTAGAAACATCGGAGACTACGAGCAGTACTTC CSARNIGDYEQYF
. TRBJ1-2 TRBV7-9 few TGTGCCAGCCCTACACCTGGTGGCTACACCTTC CASPTPGGYTF
. TRBJ1-4 TRBV2 many TGTGCCAGCAGTGATGGCAGGGTAAATGAAAAACTGTTTTTT CASSDGRVNEKLFF
. TRBJ1-4 TRBV2 . TGTGCCAGCAACACTCCGGACTCGGGAGGTGAAAAACTGTTTTTT CASNTPDSGGEKLFF
TRBD2 TRBJ2-1 TRBV29-1 few TGCAGCGTTGATCTAAGCGGGGGGGCCTATGAGCAGTTCTTC CSVDLSGGAYEQFF